The 27 T cell receptor beta chains below all came from one sample that was sequenced in a study of blood T cell repertoires in COVID-19. Sequencing used immunoSEQ multiplex PCR; TCRdb keeps in-frame clones, though not all of them. The repertoire holds about 160,000 clones, with roughly 84% as singletons. Sequencing was performed on PBMCs or T cells enriched from blood (not recorded which). The origin of the receptors is a man in his 60s who had recovered from COVID-19.

This clone was counted between two and nine times. The chain recombines TRBV11-1 with TRBJ2-4; a weak D match, TRBD1 (7 bases). Germline V lookup: CDR1 SGHAT, CDR2 FQDESV (reference sequence). The CDR3 totals 14 residues. Trimming took 5 bases from V and 10 from J, leaving 18 bases between them. CDR3 in amino acids: CASSRRDSPKIQYF. In DNA, the CDR3 is TGTGCCAGCAGCAGGCGGGACAGCCCTAAAATTCAGTACTTC.

The chain has TRBV5-4 and TRBJ1-2; TRBD1 might be the D (5 bases). V was shortened by 4 bases and J by 3 bases, with 13 bases between the two germline ends. Germline CDR1 and CDR2: SGHNT and YYREEE (reference sequence). The CDR3 length is 14 residues. CDR3 nucleotide sequence: TGTGCCAGCAGCAGCTGGGGGGTAGACTATGGCTACACCTTC. Its translation is CASSSWGVDYGYTF.

J is TRBJ2-3 and V is TRBV7-2, with 12 bases that match TRBD1. This CDR3 spans 17 amino acids. Germline trimming cut 6 bases from V and 5 bases from J; bases unmatched to any gene: 12. Germline lookup yields CDR1 SGHTA and CDR2 FQGNSA. DNA of the CDR3: TGTGCCAGCAGTCGCGCGCCGGGACAGGGGGCCGGAGATACGCAGTATTTT. Protein: CASSRAPGQGAGDTQYF.

This sequence joins TRBV3-1 (or the pseudogene TRBV3-2) and TRBJ2-5; the match to TRBD2 covers 12 bases. V gave up 5 bases and J gave up 3 bases; unmatched junction bases: 7. The CDR3 covers 16 residues. Looked up from germline, CDR1 is LGHDT and CDR2 is YNNKEL (reference sequence). As DNA, the CDR3 is TGTGCCAGCAGCAATTTCCGGACTAGCGGGGAAGAGACCCAGTACTTC. Its translation: CASSNFRTSGEETQYF.

J is TRBJ1-6 and V is TRBV19; D gene uncertain. This CDR3 has 15 residues. Germline lookup yields CDR1 LNHDA and CDR2 SQIVND (reference sequence). V lost 7 bases and J lost 5, with 15 bases in between. The CDR3 sequence: CASNTKGGDNSPLHF. In DNA form, the CDR3 reads TGTGCCAGTAACACAAAAGGAGGAGATAATTCACCCCTCCACTTT. The whole variable domain, remainder taken from reference TRBV19 and TRBJ1-6, is DGGITQSPKYLFRKEGQNVTLSCEQNLNHDAMYWYRQDPGQGLRLIYYSQIVNDFQKGDIAEGYSVSREKKESFPLTVTSAQKNPTAFYLCASNTKGGDNSPLHFGNGTRLTVT.

The V gene is TRBV5-1, the J gene TRBJ2-3; 8 bases map to TRBD2. The length of the CDR3 is 15 residues. Germline lookup yields CDR1 SGHRS and CDR2 YFSETQ. J was trimmed by 2 bases and V by 6 bases; bases with no gene match: 8. The CDR3 nucleotides are TGCGCCAGCATGTTTAATAGCGGGGTCACAGATACGCAGTATTTT. Its translation is CASMFNSGVTDTQYF.

The rearrangement uses TRBV18 and TRBJ2-5; 16 bases align to TRBD2. V shed 0 bases, J shed 1 base, and the junction held 2 bases outside the gene matches. Germline loops: CDR1 KGHSH, CDR2 LQKENI. There are 18 residues in the CDR3. CDR3 nucleotide sequence: TGTGCCAGCTCACCACCGGGACTAGCGGGGGGGATCCAAGAGACCCAGTACTTC. It specifies CASSPPGLAGGIQETQYF.

This clone was counted only a few times. The chain uses TRBV18 and TRBJ1-6; TRBD1 aligns across 10 bases. CDR1 KGHSH and CDR2 LQKENI come from the germline V gene. After removal of 5 bases from V and 9 bases from J, the junction contained 13 bases not matched to a gene. The CDR3 sequence is 17 residues long. The CDR3 loop is CASSSAGTGAHSSPLHF. The DNA for the CDR3 is TGTGCCAGCTCATCCGCCGGGACAGGGGCCCATAGTTCACCCCTCCACTTT.

This clone appeared once. The rearrangement links TRBV28 to TRBJ2-5, with 8 positions matching TRBD2. The V gene end was trimmed by 6 bases and the J gene end by 5 bases; junction bases not matched to a gene: 8. Per the germline V gene, CDR1 is MDHEN and CDR2 is SYDVKM. The CDR3 extends over 14 amino acids. The CDR3 sequence is CASSIREGHETQYF. The CDR3, as DNA: TGTGCCAGCAGCATCCGGGAGGGCCACGAGACCCAGTACTTC.

The J gene is TRBJ1-6, the V gene TRBV5-1; D perhaps matches TRBD1 (5 bases). Looked up from germline, CDR1 is SGHRS and CDR2 is YFSETQ. The CDR3 runs 16 residues. Trimming took 4 bases from V and 5 from J, leaving 16 bases between them. This CDR3 is CASSPRTPDNNSPLHF. The CDR3 region has the DNA TGCGCCAGCAGCCCACGGACACCGGATAATAATTCACCCCTCCACTTT.

This clone was observed a few times. V and J are TRBV27 and TRBJ2-7; 8 bases are shared with TRBD1. The CDR3 runs 14 residues. V lost 3 bases and J lost 4; bases outside the gene matches: 5. Per the germline V gene, CDR1 is MNHEY and CDR2 is SMNVEV (reference sequence). The CDR3 DNA is TGTGCCAGCAGTTTTTCCGGGACAGGTTACGAGCAGTACTTC. Residues: CASSFSGTGYEQYF.

The chain is built from TRBV5-6 and TRBJ1-3, with D possibly matching TRBD1 (6 bases). The CDR3 has 15 amino acids. Germline V CDR1 and CDR2: SGHDT, YYEEEE. V shed 5 bases and J shed 0 bases, with 12 bases lying between them. CDR3 sequence (DNA): TGTGCCAGCAGGCCACAGGGTACCTCTGGAAACACCATATATTTT. Its protein is CASRPQGTSGNTIYF.

The rearrangement links TRBV7-8 to TRBJ1-1; TRBD1 matches at 9 bases. The CDR3 totals 15 residues. J gave up 3 bases and V 5 bases, and 7 bases lay outside the gene matches. CDR1 SGHVS and CDR2 FQNEAQ come from the germline V gene. CDR3 sequence reads: CASSPRDRADTEAFF. In nucleotides, the CDR3 is TGTGCCAGCAGCCCGCGGGACAGGGCGGACACTGAAGCTTTCTTT.

This clone has just one count. This rearrangement joins TRBV11-2 to TRBJ2-7, with D uncertain. This CDR3 region has 15 residues. From germline, CDR1 is SGHAT and CDR2 FQNNGV. Trimming removed 0 bases at V and 2 bases at J, with 11 bases between. The CDR3 DNA sequence: TGTGCCAGCAGCTTAGAGCCAGGCCGAACCTACGAGCAGTACTTC. Translating gives CASSLEPGRTYEQYF.

V and J are TRBV5-4 and TRBJ1-1; 9 bases are shared with TRBD1. This CDR3 is built from 15 residues. Germline V CDR1 and CDR2: SGHNT, YYREEE (reference sequence). Trimming cost V 4 bases and J 5 bases; bases outside gene matches: 9. The CDR3 DNA follows: TGTGCCAGCAGCCAACTACAGGGGGCGATAACTGAAGCTTTCTTT. Translated: CASSQLQGAITEAFF.

The chain recombines TRBV6-6 with TRBJ2-6, with D maybe TRBD1 (5 bases). Trimming cost V 6 bases and J 1 base, with 13 bases left between them. Germline lookup yields CDR1 MNHNY and CDR2 SVGAGI (reference sequence). The CDR3 extends over 16 amino acids. In nucleotides, the CDR3 is TGTGCCAGCAGACGCCCTCAGGGTTCTGGGGCCAACGTCCTGACTTTC. It translates to CASRRPQGSGANVLTF.

A single count supports this clone. The chain is built from TRBV11-3 and TRBJ2-5; D is perhaps TRBD1 (6 bases). This CDR3 region has 14 residues. Germline lookup yields CDR1 SGHNT and CDR2 YENEEA. Between the trimmed V and J ends, which lost 3 bases and 5 bases, there was a span of 13 bases. The CDR3, as DNA: TGTGCCAGCAGCTTGACCGCAGGGGTGGAGACCCAGTACTTC. As protein: CASSLTAGVETQYF.

The rearrangement uses TRBV7-9 and TRBJ2-1; 8 bases are a match to TRBD1. Trimming cost V 2 bases and J 0 bases; bases outside gene matches: 12. This CDR3 is 19 amino acids long. Germline V lookup: CDR1 SEHNR, CDR2 FQNEAQ (reference sequence). As DNA, the CDR3 is TGTGCCAGCAGCTTACGTTCGGCAGGGGGCCCCAGCTCCTACAATGAGCAGTTCTTC. It yields the protein CASSLRSAGGPSSYNEQFF. Looking up the rest from reference TRBV7-9 and TRBJ2-1 gives the full variable domain: DTGVSQNPRHKITKRGQNVTFRCDPISEHNRLYWYRQTLGQGPEFLTYFQNEAQLEKSRLLSDRFSAERPKGSFSTLEIQRTEQGDSAMYLCASSLRSAGGPSSYNEQFFGPGTRLTVL.

The chain employs TRBV7-6 and TRBJ1-4; tentatively, D is TRBD1 (5 bases). The CDR3 spans 15 residues. The V gene's germline CDR1 is SGHVS and CDR2 FNYEAQ. Trimming took off 0 bases at V and 6 bases at J, with 11 bases between the two ends. DNA for the CDR3: TGTGCCAGCAGCTTAGCGCGGGGAGGGGATGAAAAACTGTTTTTT. Protein product: CASSLARGGDEKLFF.

The chain couples TRBV11-2 to TRBJ2-2, with D tentatively TRBD2 (5 bases). This CDR3 is built from 17 residues. Between the trimmed V and J ends, which lost 4 bases and 5 bases, there was a span of 20 bases. Germline V gene lookup returns CDR1 SGHAT and CDR2 FQNNGV. DNA of the CDR3: TGTGCCAGCAGCTCCGAACCTACTAAGCGGCTAACCGGGGAGCTGTTTTTT. It yields the protein CASSSEPTKRLTGELFF. Full variable domain (rest looked up from reference TRBV11-2 and TRBJ2-2): EAGVAQSPRYKIIEKRQSVAFWCNPISGHATLYWYQQILGQGPKLLIQFQNNGVVDDSQLPKDRFSAERLKGVDSTLKIQPAKLEDSAVYLCASSSEPTKRLTGELFFGEGSRLTVL.

The chain employs TRBV27 and TRBJ2-5, with D possibly TRBD2 on 6 matching bases. This CDR3 has 15 amino acids. The germline V and J ends were trimmed by 3 bases and 1 base, with 12 bases remaining between them. Germline CDR1 and CDR2: MNHEY and SMNVEV (reference sequence). CDR3 nucleotide sequence: TGTGCCAGCAGTTTCCTGGCCGGGGGCCAAGAGACCCAGTACTTC. Encoded protein: CASSFLAGGQETQYF.

The chain couples TRBV28 to TRBJ1-4; 8 nucleotides match TRBD1. Germline V gene data show CDR1 as MDHEN and CDR2 as SYDVKM. V lost 6 bases to trimming and J lost 6 bases; unmatched junction nucleotides: 27. The CDR3 spans 21 residues. The CDR3 loop reads CASSPDRGKKQREEGHEKLFF. In DNA, the CDR3 is TGTGCCAGCAGCCCCGACAGGGGAAAAAAACAAAGGGAAGAAGGGCATGAAAAACTGTTTTTT.

The chain links TRBV13 to TRBJ1-1; TRBD1 might be the D (6 bases). The germline gives CDR1 PRHDT, CDR2 FYEKMQ (reference sequence). V lost 5 bases to trimming and J lost 10 bases, with 20 bases between them. The CDR3 runs to 14 residues. The CDR3 sequence is CASSSRPQGLRAFF. DNA for the CDR3: TGTGCCAGCAGCAGCCGGCCGCAGGGGCTAAGAGCTTTCTTT.

The rearrangement links TRBV4-1 to TRBJ2-2, with 11 bases that match TRBD1. CDR1 is MGHRA, CDR2 YSYEKL, per germline. V lost 5 bases to trimming and J lost 6 bases; unmatched junction nucleotides: 8. CDR3 length equals 16 residues. CDR3 in amino acids: CASSFPGQGVAGELFF. CDR3 in DNA: TGCGCCAGCAGCTTTCCGGGACAGGGGGTGGCCGGGGAGCTGTTTTTT.

A single count supports this clone. The chain links TRBV28 to TRBJ2-7; TRBD1 is a possible D gene (6 bases). CDR3 length: 15 residues. Trimming took 1 base from V and 9 from J, leaving 19 bases between them. The germline gives CDR1 MDHEN, CDR2 SYDVKM. The CDR3 region is CASSLLGGSPTRQYF. In DNA form, the CDR3 reads TGTGCCAGCAGTTTATTAGGGGGATCCCCTACGCGGCAGTACTTC.

V is TRBV2 and J is TRBJ1-4; 7 bases match TRBD1. In germline, CDR1 is SNHLY, CDR2 FYNNEI. V trimming: 6 bases; J trimming: 3 bases; junction bases outside the gene matches: 4. The CDR3 runs 14 residues. CDR3 bases: TGTGCCAGCAGGGCCGGGACAGCTAATGAAAAACTGTTTTTT. Protein sequence: CASRAGTANEKLFF. Full variable domain (missing parts from reference TRBV2 and TRBJ1-4): EPEVTQTPSHQVTQMGQEVILRCVPISNHLYFYWYRQILGQKVEFLVSFYNNEISEKSEIFDDQFSVERPDGSNFTLKIRSTKLEDSAMYFCASRAGTANEKLFFGSGTQLSVL.

The rearrangement joins TRBV30 to TRBJ1-2, with TRBD1 identical over 9 bases. V gave up 3 bases and J gave up 3 bases; unmatched junction bases: 2. The length of the CDR3 is 13 residues. Germline CDR1 and CDR2: GTSNPN and SVGIG (reference sequence). In DNA form, the CDR3 reads TGTGCCTGGAGCCGGGACAGGGACTATGGCTACACCTTC. This translates into CAWSRDRDYGYTF.